The text below deals with one T cell receptor beta chain. The antigen is not known. The sample is drawn from a study of cytomegalovirus exposure and HLA in healthy donors. The PCR had 60 Vbeta and 13 Jbeta primers. Assay used: immunoSEQ multiplex PCR; TCRdb lists only in-frame clones, some missing. This sample has 150,000 to 200,000 clones, with approximately 82% found just once. Regarding the study as a whole: HLA allele associations emerged for about 16,000 TCR beta sequences in a later analysis, at 0.05 false discovery rate. In an earlier analysis, about 87% or about 30%: the productive usage of most TCR beta V segments.

The CDR3 runs 15 residues. With 6 bases clipped from V and 3 bases from J, the junction kept 8 bases outside the gene matches. The V gene's germline CDR1 is MNHEY and CDR2 SVGAGI. This TCR derives from a woman under 30 in good health and CMV-seropositive. Sequencing was carried out using PBMCs. This rearrangement joins TRBV6-5 to TRBJ2-1, with TRBD1 matching 7 bases. The CDR3 DNA reads TGTGCCAGCAGCCAGCCGGGACAGAACTACAATGAGCAGTTCTTC. The encoded protein is CASSQPGQNYNEQFF.